The 6 T cell receptor beta chains listed next were all sequenced from one sample in a study of spatial heterogeneity in lung cancer. One entry per CDR3 protein, called by TCRdb with MiXCR from the 5' RACE reads. The sample shows approximately 6,900 distinct CDR3 sequences, around 5% of them seen only once. Time point in this sample: sample taken at primary tumor resection. Sequencing was performed on whole RNA extracted from tumor and nontumor lung tissue, or from frozen PBMC, and the material was left unsorted. This specimen was normal lung tissue next to the tumor, taken at surgery. These receptors all come from a female donor with early-stage non-small cell lung cancer.

By its share, this clonotype is medium-sized (0.01 to 0.1%). In a library made to pick up alpha chains, this beta chain is a stray read with a size that means little. The CDR3 sequence is CASSPPRGNSGANVLTF. The DNA for the CDR3 is TGTGCCAGCAGCCCACCTCGGGGGAACTCTGGGGCCAACGTCCTGACTTTC. V and J are TRBV9 and TRBJ2-6; possible D gene TRBD2, 6 bases. Germline CDR1 SGDLS, CDR2 YYNGEE. There are 17 residues in the CDR3. V was cut by 4 bases and J by 0 bases, with 14 bases left in between.

Comments on this clonotype: This beta chain is off target for a library built for alpha chains, so its abundance means little. The gene calls are TRBV24-1 and TRBJ2-2; weak D call: TRBD2 (6 bases). V lost 5 bases and J lost 3, with 21 bases in between. The length of the CDR3 is 18 residues. Germline assignment: CDR1 KGHDR and CDR2 SFDVKD. The CDR3 DNA reads as TGTGCCACCAGTGGCGGTGGGGGAGGCAGACCGGACACCGGGGAGCTGTTTTTT. It codes for CATSGGGGGRPDTGELFF.

This clonotype is termed medium-sized. In a library made to pick up alpha chains, this beta chain is a stray read with a size that means little. The chain couples TRBV19 to TRBJ1-5, with 8 bases fitting TRBD1. Germline V lookup: CDR1 LNHDA, CDR2 SQIVND (reference sequence). Germline trimming cut 8 bases from V and 2 bases from J; bases unmatched to any gene: 5. CDR3 length: 14 amino acids. CDR3 sequence reads: CASPPGQGNQPQHF. CDR3 in DNA: TGTGCCAGTCCTCCGGGACAGGGCAATCAGCCCCAGCATTTT.

This clonotype is medium-sized by share. The library was prepared for alpha chains; this beta chain is a stray read, so its frequency means little. The chain links TRBV7-2 to TRBJ2-2, with 8 bases matching TRBD2. Trimming took 3 bases from V and 7 from J; bases not matched to a gene: 7. Per the germline V gene, CDR1 is SGHTA and CDR2 is FQGNSA. The CDR3 is made up of 15 amino acids. CDR3 sequence: CASSLGLAGGGELFF. CDR3 DNA sequence: TGTGCCAGCAGCTTGGGGCTAGCGGGCGGCGGGGAGCTGTTTTTT.

This clonotype has at least ten counts. The size of this beta chain means little, since it is a stray read in a library made for alpha chains. The chain combines TRBV3-1 with TRBJ2-5; 7 bases are a match to TRBD2. This CDR3 contains 13 residues. Germline CDR1 LGHDT, CDR2 YNNKEL (reference sequence). V dropped 4 bases and J dropped 3; count of bases not matched to a gene: 2. The chain's CDR3 is CASSLLAEETQYF. The CDR3 region has the DNA TGTGCCAGCAGCCTGCTAGCGGAAGAGACCCAGTACTTC.

This clonotype was counted only a few times. Since it is a stray read in a library aimed at alpha chains, this beta chain has a size that is not meaningful. The genes are TRBV3-1 and TRBJ2-4, with 8 bases matching TRBD1. Trimming removed 4 bases from V and 1 base from J; junction bases left unmatched: 6. CDR1 LGHDT and CDR2 YNNKEL come from the germline V gene (reference sequence). The CDR3 spans 16 residues. The CDR3 loop is CASSRGQGLAKNIQYF. CDR3 coding DNA: TGTGCCAGCAGCCGAGGACAGGGTTTGGCCAAAAACATTCAGTACTTC.